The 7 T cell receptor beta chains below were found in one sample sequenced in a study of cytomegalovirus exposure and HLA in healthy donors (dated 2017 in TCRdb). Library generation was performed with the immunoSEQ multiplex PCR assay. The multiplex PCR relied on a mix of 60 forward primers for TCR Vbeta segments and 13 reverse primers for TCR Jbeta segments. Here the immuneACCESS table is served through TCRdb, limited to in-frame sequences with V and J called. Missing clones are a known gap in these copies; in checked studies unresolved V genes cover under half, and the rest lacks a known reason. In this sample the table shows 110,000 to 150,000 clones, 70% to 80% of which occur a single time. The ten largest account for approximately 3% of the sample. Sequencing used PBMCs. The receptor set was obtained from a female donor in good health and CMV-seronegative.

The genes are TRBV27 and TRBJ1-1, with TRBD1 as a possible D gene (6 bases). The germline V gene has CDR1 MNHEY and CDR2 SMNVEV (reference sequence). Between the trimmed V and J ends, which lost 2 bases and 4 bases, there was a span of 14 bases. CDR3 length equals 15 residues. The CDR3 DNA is TGTGCCAGCAGTTTAGGAAACAGGGCGGTCACTGAAGCTTTCTTT. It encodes CASSLGNRAVTEAFF.

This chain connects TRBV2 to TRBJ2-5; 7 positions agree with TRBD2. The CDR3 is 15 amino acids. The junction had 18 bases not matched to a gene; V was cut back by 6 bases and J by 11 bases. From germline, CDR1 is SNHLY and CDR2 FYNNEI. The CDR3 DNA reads TGTGCCAGCAGCCCGAGGGCGGGAGCGGCGTTTAGGCAGTACTTC. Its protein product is CASSPRAGAAFRQYF.

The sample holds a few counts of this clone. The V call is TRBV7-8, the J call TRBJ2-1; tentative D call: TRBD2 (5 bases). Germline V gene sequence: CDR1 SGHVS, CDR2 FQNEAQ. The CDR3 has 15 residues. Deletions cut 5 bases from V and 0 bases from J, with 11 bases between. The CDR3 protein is CASSQTISSYNEQFF. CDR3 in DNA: TGTGCCAGCAGCCAGACTATCAGCTCCTACAATGAGCAGTTCTTC.

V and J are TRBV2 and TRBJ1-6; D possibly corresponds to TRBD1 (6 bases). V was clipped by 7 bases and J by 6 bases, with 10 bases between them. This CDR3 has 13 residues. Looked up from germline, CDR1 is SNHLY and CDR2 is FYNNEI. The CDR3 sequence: CASKGGVNSPLHF. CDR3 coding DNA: TGTGCCAGCAAAGGGGGGGTTAATTCACCCCTCCACTTT.

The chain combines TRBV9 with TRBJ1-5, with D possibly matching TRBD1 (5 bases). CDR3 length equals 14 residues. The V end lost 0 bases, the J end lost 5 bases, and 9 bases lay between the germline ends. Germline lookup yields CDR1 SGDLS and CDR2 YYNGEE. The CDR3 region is CASSVAGGDQPQHF. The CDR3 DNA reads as TGTGCCAGCAGCGTAGCCGGGGGTGATCAGCCCCAGCATTTT.

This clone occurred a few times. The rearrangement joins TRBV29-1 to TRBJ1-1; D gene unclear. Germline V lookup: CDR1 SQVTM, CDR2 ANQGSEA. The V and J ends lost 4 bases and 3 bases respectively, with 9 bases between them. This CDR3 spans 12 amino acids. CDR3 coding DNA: TGCAGCGTTGGCAGCCGGGACACTGAAGCTTTCTTT. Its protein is CSVGSRDTEAFF.

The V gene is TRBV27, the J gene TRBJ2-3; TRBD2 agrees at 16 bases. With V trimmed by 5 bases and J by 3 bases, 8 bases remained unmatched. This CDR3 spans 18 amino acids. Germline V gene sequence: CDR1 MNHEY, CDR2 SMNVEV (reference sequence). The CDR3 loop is CASSRGTSGRGGTDTQYF. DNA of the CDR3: TGTGCCAGCAGTCGTGGGACTAGCGGGAGGGGAGGGACAGATACGCAGTATTTT.